This T cell receptor beta chain is drawn from a study of human T cells and chemical hapten exposure. TCRdb re-called the RACE reads with MiXCR, one entry per CDR3 protein. Of about 89,000 distinct CDR3 sequences listed, 11% are singletons. This sample's time point: pre-sensitization, week 0. Treatment defined: therapeutic diphenylcyclopropenone sensitization with weekly scalp DPC. V was pared by 2 bases and J by 1 base, with 12 bases between. The CDR3 has 15 residues. Per germline, CDR1 SGHRS and CDR2 YFSETQ. This rearrangement joins TRBV5-1 to TRBJ1-1; D is perhaps TRBD1 (6 bases). The sequencing here drew on whole blood, taken in connection with sensitization to the hapten diphenylcyclopropenone (DPC). The source is a woman aged 60-75 years with alopecia areata. Some clones in this sample may be carry-over from other donors' samples. The CDR3 DNA is TGCGCCAGCAGCTTACAGGGTCCGCCGAACACTGAAGCTTTCTTT. It codes for CASSLQGPPNTEAFF.